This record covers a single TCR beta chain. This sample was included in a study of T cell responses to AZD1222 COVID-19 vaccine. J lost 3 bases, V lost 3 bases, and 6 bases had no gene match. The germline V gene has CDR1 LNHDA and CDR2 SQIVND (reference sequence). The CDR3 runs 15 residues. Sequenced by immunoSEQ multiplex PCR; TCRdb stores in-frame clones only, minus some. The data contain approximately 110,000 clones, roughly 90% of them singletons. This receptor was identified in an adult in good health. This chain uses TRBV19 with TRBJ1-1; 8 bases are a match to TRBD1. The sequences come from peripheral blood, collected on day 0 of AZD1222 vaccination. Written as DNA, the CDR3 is TGTGCCAGTAGTATCCTGGGGACAGGCTACACTGAAGCTTTCTTT. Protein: CASSILGTGYTEAFF.